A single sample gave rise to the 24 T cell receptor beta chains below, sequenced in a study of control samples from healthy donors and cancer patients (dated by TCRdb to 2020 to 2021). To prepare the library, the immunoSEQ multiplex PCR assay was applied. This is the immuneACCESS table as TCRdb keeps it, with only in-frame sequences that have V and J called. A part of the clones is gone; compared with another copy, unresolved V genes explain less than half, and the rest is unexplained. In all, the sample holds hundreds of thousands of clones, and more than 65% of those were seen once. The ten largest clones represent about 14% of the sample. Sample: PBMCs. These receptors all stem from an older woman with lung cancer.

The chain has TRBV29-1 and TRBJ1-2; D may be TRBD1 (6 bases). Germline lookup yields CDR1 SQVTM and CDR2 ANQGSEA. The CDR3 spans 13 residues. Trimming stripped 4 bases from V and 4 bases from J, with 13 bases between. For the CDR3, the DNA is TGCAGCGTTGCCCCGCAGACAGGCTATGGCTACACCTTC. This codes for CSVAPQTGYGYTF.

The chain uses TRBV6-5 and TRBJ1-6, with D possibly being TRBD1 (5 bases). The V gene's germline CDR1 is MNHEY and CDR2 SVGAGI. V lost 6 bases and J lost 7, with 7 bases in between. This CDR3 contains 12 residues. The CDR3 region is CASRSGNSPLHF. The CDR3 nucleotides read TGTGCCAGCAGATCAGGGAATTCACCCCTCCACTTT.

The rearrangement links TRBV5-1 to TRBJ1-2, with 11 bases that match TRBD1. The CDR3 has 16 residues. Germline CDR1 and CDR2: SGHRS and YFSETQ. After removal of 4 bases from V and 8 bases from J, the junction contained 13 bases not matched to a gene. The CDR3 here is CASSQNPGTGGDGYTF. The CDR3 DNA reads TGCGCCAGCAGCCAAAACCCCGGGACAGGGGGTGACGGCTACACCTTC.

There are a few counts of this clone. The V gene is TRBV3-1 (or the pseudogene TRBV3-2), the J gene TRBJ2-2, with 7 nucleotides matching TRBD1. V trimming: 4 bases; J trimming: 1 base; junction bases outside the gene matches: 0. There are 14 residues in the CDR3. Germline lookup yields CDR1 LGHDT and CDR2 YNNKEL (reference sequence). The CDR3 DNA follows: TGTGCCAGCAGCCGGACAGGGAACACCGGGGAGCTGTTTTTT. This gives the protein CASSRTGNTGELFF.

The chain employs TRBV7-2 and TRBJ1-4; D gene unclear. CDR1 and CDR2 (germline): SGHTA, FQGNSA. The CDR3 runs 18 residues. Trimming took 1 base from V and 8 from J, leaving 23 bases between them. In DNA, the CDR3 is TGTGCCAGCAGCTTAGGAGGTTTCAGGCCCGGTGTTCGGGAAAAACTGTTTTTT. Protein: CASSLGGFRPGVREKLFF.

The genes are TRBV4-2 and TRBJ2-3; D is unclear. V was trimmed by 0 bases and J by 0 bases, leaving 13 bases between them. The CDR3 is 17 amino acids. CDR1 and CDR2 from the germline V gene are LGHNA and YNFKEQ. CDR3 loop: CASSQDSSAASTDTQYF. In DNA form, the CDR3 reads TGTGCCAGCAGCCAAGATTCAAGCGCGGCTAGCACAGATACGCAGTATTTT.

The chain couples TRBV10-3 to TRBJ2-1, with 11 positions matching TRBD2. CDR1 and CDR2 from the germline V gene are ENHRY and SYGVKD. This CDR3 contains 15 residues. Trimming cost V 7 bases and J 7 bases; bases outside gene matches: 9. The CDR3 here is CAITKLAGEENEQFF. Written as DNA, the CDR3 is TGTGCCATCACTAAACTAGCGGGAGAGGAGAATGAGCAGTTCTTC.

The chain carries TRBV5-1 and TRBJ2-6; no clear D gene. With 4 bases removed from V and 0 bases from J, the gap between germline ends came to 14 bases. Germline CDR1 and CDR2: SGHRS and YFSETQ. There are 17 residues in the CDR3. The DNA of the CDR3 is TGCGCCAGCAGCCCGTTACCGACGGACTCTGGGGCCAACGTCCTGACTTTC. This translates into CASSPLPTDSGANVLTF. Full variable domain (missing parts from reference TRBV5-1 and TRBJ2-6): KAGVTQTPRYLIKTRGQQVTLSCSPISGHRSVSWYQQTPGQGLQFLFEYFSETQRNKGNFPGRFSGRQFSNSRSEMNVSTLELGDSALYLCASSPLPTDSGANVLTFGAGSRLTVL.

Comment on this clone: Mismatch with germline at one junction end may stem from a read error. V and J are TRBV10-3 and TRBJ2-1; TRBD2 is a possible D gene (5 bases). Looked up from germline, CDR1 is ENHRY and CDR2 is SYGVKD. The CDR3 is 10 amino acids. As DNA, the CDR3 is TGTGCCATCGGTGACTACGAGCAGTTCTTC. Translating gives CAIGDYEQFF.

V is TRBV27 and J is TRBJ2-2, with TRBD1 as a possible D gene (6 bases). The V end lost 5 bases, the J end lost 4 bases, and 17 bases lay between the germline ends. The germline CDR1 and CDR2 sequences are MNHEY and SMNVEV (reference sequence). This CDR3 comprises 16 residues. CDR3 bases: TGTGCCAGCAGTCCCCCTAGGGGGATCTCCACCGGGGAGCTGTTTTTT. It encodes CASSPPRGISTGELFF.

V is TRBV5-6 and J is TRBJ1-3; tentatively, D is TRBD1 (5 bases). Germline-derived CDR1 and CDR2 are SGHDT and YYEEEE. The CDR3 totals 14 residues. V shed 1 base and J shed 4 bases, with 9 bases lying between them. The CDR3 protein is CASSLKGRGNTIYF. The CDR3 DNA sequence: TGTGCCAGCAGCTTGAAGGGACGGGGAAACACCATATATTTT.

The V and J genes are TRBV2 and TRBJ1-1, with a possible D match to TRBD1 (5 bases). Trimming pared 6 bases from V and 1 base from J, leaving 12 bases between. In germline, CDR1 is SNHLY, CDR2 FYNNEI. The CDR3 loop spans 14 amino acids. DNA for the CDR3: TGTGCCAGCAGCCGGGACCCCCGGAACACTGAAGCTTTCTTT. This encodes CASSRDPRNTEAFF.

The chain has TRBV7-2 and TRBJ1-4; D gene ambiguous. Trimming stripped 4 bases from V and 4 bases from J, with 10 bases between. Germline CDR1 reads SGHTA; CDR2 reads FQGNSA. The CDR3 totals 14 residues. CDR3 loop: CASSYDTNNEKLFF. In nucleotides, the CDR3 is TGTGCCAGCAGCTACGACACAAATAATGAAAAACTGTTTTTT.

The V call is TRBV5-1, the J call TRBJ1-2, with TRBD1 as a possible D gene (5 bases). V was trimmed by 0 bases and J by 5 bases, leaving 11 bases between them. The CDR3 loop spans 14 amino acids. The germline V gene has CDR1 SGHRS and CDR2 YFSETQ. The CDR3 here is CASSLAGDSYGYTF. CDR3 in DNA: TGCGCCAGCAGCTTGGCGGGGGATAGTTATGGCTACACCTTC.

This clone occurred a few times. The CDR3 loop reads CASSIGMSNQPQHF. As DNA, the CDR3 is TGTGCCAGTAGTATAGGGATGAGCAATCAGCCCCAGCATTTT. This chain links TRBV19 with TRBJ1-5; D call uncertain. The CDR3 has 14 residues. Germline V gives CDR1 LNHDA, CDR2 SQIVND (reference sequence). V dropped 1 base and J dropped 1 base, with 5 bases sitting between them.

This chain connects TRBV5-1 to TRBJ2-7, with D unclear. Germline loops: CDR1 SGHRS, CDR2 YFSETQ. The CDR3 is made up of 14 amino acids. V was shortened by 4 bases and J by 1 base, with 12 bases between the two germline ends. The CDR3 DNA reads TGCGCCAGCAGCCCCACACCAGGTTCCTACGAGCAGTACTTC. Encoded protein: CASSPTPGSYEQYF.

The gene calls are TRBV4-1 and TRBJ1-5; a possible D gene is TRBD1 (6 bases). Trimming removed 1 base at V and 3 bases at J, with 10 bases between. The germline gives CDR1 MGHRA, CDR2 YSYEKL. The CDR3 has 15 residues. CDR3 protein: CASSQGGRDNQPQHF. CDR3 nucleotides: TGCGCCAGCAGCCAAGGGGGGCGCGACAATCAGCCCCAGCATTTT.

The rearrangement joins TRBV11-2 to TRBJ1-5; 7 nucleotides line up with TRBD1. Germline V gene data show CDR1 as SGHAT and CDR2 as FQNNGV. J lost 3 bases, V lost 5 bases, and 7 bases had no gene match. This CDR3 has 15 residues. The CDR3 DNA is TGTGCCAGCAGCCCTTACACAGGGGCCAATCAGCCCCAGCATTTT. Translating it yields CASSPYTGANQPQHF.

The CDR3 region has the DNA TGTGCCAGTCGCCGGCAGGGGGAGAATTCACCCCTCCACTTT. Encoded protein: CASRRQGENSPLHF. V gene TRBV19 combines with J gene TRBJ1-6; 7 nucleotides line up with TRBD1. Germline lookup yields CDR1 LNHDA and CDR2 SQIVND (reference sequence). J was trimmed by 7 bases and V by 8 bases; bases with no gene match: 8. The CDR3 is 14 amino acids.

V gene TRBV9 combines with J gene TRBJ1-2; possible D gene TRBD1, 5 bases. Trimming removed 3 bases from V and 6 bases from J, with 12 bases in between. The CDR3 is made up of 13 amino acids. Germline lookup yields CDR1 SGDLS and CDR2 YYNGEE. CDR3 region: CASSGGTDHGYTF. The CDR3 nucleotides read TGTGCCAGCAGCGGGGGGACGGACCATGGCTACACCTTC.

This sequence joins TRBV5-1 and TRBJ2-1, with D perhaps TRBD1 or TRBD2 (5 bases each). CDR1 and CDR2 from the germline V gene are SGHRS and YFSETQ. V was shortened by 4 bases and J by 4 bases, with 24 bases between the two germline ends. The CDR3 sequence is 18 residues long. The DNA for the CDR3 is TGCGCCAGCAGCCCATCACCGACGGGGCCAGGATTTTACAATGAGCAGTTCTTC. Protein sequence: CASSPSPTGPGFYNEQFF.

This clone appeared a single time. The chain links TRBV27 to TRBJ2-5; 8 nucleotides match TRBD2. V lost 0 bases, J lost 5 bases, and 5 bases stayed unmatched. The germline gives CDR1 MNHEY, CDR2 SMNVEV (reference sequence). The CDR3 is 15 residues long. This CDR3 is CASSLSPSGRETQYF. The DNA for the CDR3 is TGTGCCAGCAGTTTATCCCCTAGCGGGCGGGAGACCCAGTACTTC.

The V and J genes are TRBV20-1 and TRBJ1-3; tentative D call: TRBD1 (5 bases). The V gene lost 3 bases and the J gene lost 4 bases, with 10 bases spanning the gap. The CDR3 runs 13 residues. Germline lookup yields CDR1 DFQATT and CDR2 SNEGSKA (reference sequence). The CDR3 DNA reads TGCAGTGCTAGTCCGGGGGAGGGAAACACCATATATTTT. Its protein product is CSASPGEGNTIYF.

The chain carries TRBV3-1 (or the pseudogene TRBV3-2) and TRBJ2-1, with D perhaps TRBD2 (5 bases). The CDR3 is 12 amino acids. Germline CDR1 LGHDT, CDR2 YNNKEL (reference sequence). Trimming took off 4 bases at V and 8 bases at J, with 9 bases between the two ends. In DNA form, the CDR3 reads TGTGCCAGCAGCCCGAGCGGACATGAGCAGTTCTTC. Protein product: CASSPSGHEQFF.